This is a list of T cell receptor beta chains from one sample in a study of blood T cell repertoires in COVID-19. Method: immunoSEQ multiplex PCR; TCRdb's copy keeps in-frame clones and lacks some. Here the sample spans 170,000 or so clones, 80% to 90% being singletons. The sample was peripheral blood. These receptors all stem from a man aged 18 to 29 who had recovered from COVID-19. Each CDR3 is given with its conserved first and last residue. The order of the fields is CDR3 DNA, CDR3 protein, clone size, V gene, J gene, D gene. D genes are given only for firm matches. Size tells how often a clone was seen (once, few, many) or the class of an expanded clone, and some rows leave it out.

TGTGCCAGCACCCCCACCGGAGGGGCTTATGGCTACACCTTC	CASTPTGGAYGYTF	.	TRBV25-1	TRBJ1-2	.
TGTGCCAGCAGCCGAGGGCGGGACAGTACCGGGGAGCTGTTTTTT	CASSRGRDSTGELFF	.	TRBV4-2	TRBJ2-2	.
TGCGCCAGCAGCTTCTTACAGGGCCCCTCCTACGAGCAGTACTTC	CASSFLQGPSYEQYF	.	TRBV5-1	TRBJ2-7	.
TGTGCCAGCAGCGTAGCCCCCCAAACAGGGGATACGCAGTATTTT	CASSVAPQTGDTQYF	.	TRBV9	TRBJ2-3	.
TGTGCCAGCAGCTGGGGGACTAGCGGGATCGACGAGCAGTACTTC	CASSWGTSGIDEQYF	.	TRBV5-4	TRBJ2-7	TRBD2
TGTGCCAGCAGTTCCCCTAGGAGCTCCTACAATGAGCAGTTCTTC	CASSSPRSSYNEQFF	.	TRBV11-2	TRBJ2-1	.
TGTGCCAGCAGCGGTCAGGCGTCGGGGGGCTACACCTTC	CASSGQASGGYTF	.	TRBV9	TRBJ1-2	.
TGCGCCAGCAGCCCCCCAGGGAGGCGCTATGGCTACACCTTC	CASSPPGRRYGYTF	once	TRBV4-1	TRBJ1-2	.
TGTGCCATCAGTGACCTGGGACAGGGCGCCTACGAGCAGTACTTC	CAISDLGQGAYEQYF	.	TRBV10-3	TRBJ2-7	TRBD1
TGTGCCAGCAGTGACCCGGACGGGCTGGGGCTCTATGGCTACACCTTC	CASSDPDGLGLYGYTF	.	TRBV6-1	TRBJ1-2	.
TGTGCCAGCAGCCTGTTAGTTGGGGCCAACGTCCTGACTTTC	CASSLLVGANVLTF	.	TRBV7-2	TRBJ2-6	.
TGTGCCAGCAGCGTAGGCGGGACCACCGGGGAGCTGTTTTTT	CASSVGGTTGELFF	few	TRBV9	TRBJ2-2	.
TGTGCCAGCAGCGCCGCTAGCGGGAGTGTATACGAGCAGTACTTC	CASSAASGSVYEQYF	.	TRBV5-6	TRBJ2-7	TRBD2
TGTGCCAGCAGTGAAGAAGGAGGCGGGAGGGGTAAGCAGTTCTTC	CASSEEGGGRGKQFF	once	TRBV6-1	TRBJ2-1	TRBD2
TGTGCCAGCAGCCAATTCGCGACAGGGGCCTATGGCTACACCTTC	CASSQFATGAYGYTF	.	TRBV16	TRBJ1-2	TRBD1